What follows describes a single T cell receptor (beta chain). What it binds is not known. Amplification used 60 Vbeta primers and 13 Jbeta primers. Sequencing used immunoSEQ multiplex PCR; TCRdb keeps in-frame clones, though not all of them. The data show about 92,000 clones, 70% to 90% seen once. Germline values: CDR1 SGHDN, CDR2 FVKESK. CDR3 length equals 17 residues. V was clipped by 4 bases and J by 2 bases, with 15 bases between them. This record belongs to a study of cytomegalovirus exposure and HLA in healthy donors. Study-level results: It was taken for granted in presence/absence analyses that sequencing depth across donors was roughly uniform. Earlier analysis found most TCR beta V segments productive about 87% or about 30% of the time. No immune exposure information besides CMV serostatus was available.

The receptor's source is a woman aged 18-30 years in good health and CMV-seropositive. Sequenced material: PBMCs. The chain carries TRBV14 and TRBJ2-6; tentatively, D is TRBD1 (6 bases). The CDR3, as DNA: TGTGCCAGCAGCCGAGCGCACAGGGTAACTGGGGCCAACGTCCTGACTTTC. Residues: CASSRAHRVTGANVLTF.